This entry lists 3 T cell receptor beta chains sequenced from one sample in a study of T-cell memory formation after mild COVID-19. TCRdb re-called the 5' RACE reads with MiXCR, one entry per CDR3 protein. Counted here are fewer than 450,000 distinct CDR3 sequences, roughly 24% occurring once; the ten biggest clones make up roughly 8.7%. The sequenced material came from PBMCs or a T cell subset sorted from them (not recorded which). The receptors were sampled from an adult woman who had mild COVID-19 (a few samples of this study predate the infection). Cell type and time point are not known.

This clonotype has a handful of counts. The chain carries TRBV20-1 and TRBJ1-1, with 9 bases matching TRBD1. V shed 0 bases, J shed 4 bases, and the junction held 3 bases outside the gene matches. CDR1 and CDR2 (germline): DFQATT, SNEGSKA (reference sequence). CDR3 length equals 14 residues. The CDR3 loop reads CSARETGGRTEAFF. CDR3 DNA sequence: TGCAGTGCTAGAGAGACAGGGGGACGCACTGAAGCTTTCTTT.

This clonotype was seen a few times. The rearrangement links TRBV20-1 to TRBJ1-5, with 10 bases matching TRBD1. The CDR3 loop spans 18 amino acids. CDR1 and CDR2 (germline): DFQATT, SNEGSKA (reference sequence). J lost 0 bases, V lost 0 bases, and 8 bases had no gene match. The CDR3 coding sequence is TGCAGTGCTAGAGATCGGGACAGGGGATTCCATAGCAATCAGCCCCAGCATTTT. Protein sequence: CSARDRDRGFHSNQPQHF.

The chain uses TRBV12-3 or TRBV12-4 and TRBJ1-5; no reliable D call. This CDR3 contains 13 residues. Trimming took 6 bases from V and 4 from J, leaving 10 bases between them. CDR3 sequence (DNA): TGTGCCAGCAGGGGTAGTGTAAATCAGCCCCAGCATTTT. The encoded protein is CASRGSVNQPQHF.